This T cell receptor beta chain was retrieved from a study of T-cell memory formation after mild COVID-19. Study-wide context: Clusters of TCRs were largely donor specific.

In TCRdb, the 5' RACE reads were re-called with MiXCR into one record per CDR3 protein. The repertoire holds about 340,000 distinct CDR3 sequences, 10% to 15% seen once, with about 22% in the top ten. Overall study results and limits: Researchers report contracting CD4+ clones mostly in CM and EM, with CD8+ clones in EMRA. Whether second-wave clones peaking at day 37 were SARS-CoV-2 specific went unconfirmed.

This clonotype appeared a few times. Its antigen is currently unknown. Sample: PBMCs or a T cell subset sorted from them (not recorded which). This clonotype originated in a man in his late teens or twenties who had mild COVID-19 (a few samples of this study predate the infection). Cell type and time point are not known.

The CDR3 spells CATSDPGGAGELFF. The CDR3 coding sequence is TGTGCCACCAGTGATCCCGGGGGGGCCGGGGAGCTGTTTTTT. The rearrangement links TRBV24-1 to TRBJ2-2; TRBD2 agrees at 8 bases. Looked up from germline, CDR1 is KGHDR and CDR2 is SFDVKD. The CDR3 is made up of 14 amino acids. V shed 3 bases and J 6 bases; nucleotides not matched to a gene: 2.